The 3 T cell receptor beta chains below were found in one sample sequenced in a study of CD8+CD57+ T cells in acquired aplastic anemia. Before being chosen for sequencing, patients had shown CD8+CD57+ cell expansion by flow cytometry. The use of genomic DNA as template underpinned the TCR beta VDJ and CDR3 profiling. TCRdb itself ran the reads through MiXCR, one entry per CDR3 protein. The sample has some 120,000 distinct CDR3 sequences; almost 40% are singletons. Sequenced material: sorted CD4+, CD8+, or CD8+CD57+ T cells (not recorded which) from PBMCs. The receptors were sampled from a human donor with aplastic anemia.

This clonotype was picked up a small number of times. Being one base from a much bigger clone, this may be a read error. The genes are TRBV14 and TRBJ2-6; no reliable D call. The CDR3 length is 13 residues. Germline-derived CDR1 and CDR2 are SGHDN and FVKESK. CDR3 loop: CASSQDGTNVLTF. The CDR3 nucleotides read TGTGCCAGCAGCCAAGATGGGACCAACGTCCTGACTTTC.

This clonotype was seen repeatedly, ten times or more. The CDR3 here is CASSQDRTDSYEQYF. CDR3 in DNA: TGTGCCAGCAGCCAAGATAGGACGGACTCCTACGAGCAGTACTTC. The chain employs TRBV4-2 and TRBJ2-7; D ambiguous. Germline V gene lookup returns CDR1 LGHNA and CDR2 YNFKEQ. The CDR3 length is 15 residues. The V and J ends lost 0 bases and 0 bases respectively, with 9 bases between them.

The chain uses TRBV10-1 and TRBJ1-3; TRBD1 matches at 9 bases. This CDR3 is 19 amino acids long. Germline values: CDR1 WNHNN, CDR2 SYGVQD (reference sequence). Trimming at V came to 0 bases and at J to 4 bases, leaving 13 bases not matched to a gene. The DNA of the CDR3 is TGCGCCAGCAGTGAGTCCCGGACAGGGGTCAACTCTGCGGGAAACACCATATATTTT. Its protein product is CASSESRTGVNSAGNTIYF.